This T cell receptor (beta chain) was observed in a study of cytomegalovirus exposure and HLA in healthy donors. Study results and caveats: HLA allele associations emerged for roughly 16,000 TCR beta sequences in a later analysis, at 0.05 false discovery rate. The authors listed approximately 150 TCR beta chains as cytomegalovirus-associated. CMV serostatus was the sole immune exposure data available.

Germline loops: CDR1 SGHTS, CDR2 YDEGEE. After removal of 5 bases from V and 6 bases from J, the junction contained 11 bases not matched to a gene. The CDR3 contains 15 residues. Concerning this clone itself: Its antigen is unidentified.

The PCR had 60 Vbeta and 13 Jbeta primers. The table came from immunoSEQ multiplex PCR; TCRdb's copy has only in-frame clones and leaves some out. The sample's table shows 200,000 to 250,000 clones. Sequenced: PBMCs. The sequence was collected from a girl aged 2 to 9 in good health and CMV-seropositive. The chain combines TRBV5-8 with TRBJ1-5, with TRBD1 matching over 7 bases. The CDR3 nucleotides read TGTGCCAGCAGAAACATAAGGGGGCGAGGTCAGCCCCAGCATTTT. It encodes CASRNIRGRGQPQHF.